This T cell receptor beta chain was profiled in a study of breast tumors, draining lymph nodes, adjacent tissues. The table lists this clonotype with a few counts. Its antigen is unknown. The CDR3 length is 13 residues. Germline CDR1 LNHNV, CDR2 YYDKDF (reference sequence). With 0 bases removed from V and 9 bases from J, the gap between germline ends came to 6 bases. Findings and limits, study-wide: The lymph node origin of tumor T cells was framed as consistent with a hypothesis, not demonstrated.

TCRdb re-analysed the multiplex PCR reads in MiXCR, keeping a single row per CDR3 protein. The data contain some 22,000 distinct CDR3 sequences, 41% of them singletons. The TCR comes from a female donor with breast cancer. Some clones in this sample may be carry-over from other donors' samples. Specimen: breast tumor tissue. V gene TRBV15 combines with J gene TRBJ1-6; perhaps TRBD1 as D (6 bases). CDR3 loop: CATSRDRGSPLHF. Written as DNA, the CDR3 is TGTGCCACCAGCAGAGACAGGGGTTCACCCCTCCACTTT.